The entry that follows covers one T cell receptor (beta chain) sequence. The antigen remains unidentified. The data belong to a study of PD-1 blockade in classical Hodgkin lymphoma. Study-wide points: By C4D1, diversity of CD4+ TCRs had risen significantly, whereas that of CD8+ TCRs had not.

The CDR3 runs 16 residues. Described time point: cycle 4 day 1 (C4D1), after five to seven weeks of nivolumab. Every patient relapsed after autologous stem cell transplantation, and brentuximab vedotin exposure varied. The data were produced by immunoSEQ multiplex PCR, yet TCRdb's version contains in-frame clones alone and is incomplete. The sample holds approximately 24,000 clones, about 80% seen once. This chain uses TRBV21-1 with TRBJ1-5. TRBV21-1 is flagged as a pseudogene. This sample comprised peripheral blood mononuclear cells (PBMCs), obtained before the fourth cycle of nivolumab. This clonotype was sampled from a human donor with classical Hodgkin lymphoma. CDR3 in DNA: TGTGCCAGCAGCGTACGGGGACGATCAAGCAATCAGCCCCAGCATTTT. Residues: CASSVRGRSSNQPQHF.